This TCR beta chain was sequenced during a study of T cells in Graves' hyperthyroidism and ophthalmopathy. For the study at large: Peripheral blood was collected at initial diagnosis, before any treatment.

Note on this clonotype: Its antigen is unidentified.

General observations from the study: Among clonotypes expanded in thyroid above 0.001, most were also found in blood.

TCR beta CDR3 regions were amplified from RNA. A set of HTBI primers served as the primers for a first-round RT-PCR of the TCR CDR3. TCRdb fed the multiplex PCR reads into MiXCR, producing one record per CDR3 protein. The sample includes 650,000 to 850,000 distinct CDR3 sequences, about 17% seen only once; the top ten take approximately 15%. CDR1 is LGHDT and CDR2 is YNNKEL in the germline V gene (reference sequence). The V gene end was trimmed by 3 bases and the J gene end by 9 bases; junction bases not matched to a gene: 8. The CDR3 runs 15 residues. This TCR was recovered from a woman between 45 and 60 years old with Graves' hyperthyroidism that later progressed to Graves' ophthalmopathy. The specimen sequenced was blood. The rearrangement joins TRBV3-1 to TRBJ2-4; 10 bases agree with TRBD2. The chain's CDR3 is CASSQTGTSVPIQYF. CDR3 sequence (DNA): TGTGCCAGCAGCCAGACCGGGACTAGCGTGCCCATTCAGTACTTC.